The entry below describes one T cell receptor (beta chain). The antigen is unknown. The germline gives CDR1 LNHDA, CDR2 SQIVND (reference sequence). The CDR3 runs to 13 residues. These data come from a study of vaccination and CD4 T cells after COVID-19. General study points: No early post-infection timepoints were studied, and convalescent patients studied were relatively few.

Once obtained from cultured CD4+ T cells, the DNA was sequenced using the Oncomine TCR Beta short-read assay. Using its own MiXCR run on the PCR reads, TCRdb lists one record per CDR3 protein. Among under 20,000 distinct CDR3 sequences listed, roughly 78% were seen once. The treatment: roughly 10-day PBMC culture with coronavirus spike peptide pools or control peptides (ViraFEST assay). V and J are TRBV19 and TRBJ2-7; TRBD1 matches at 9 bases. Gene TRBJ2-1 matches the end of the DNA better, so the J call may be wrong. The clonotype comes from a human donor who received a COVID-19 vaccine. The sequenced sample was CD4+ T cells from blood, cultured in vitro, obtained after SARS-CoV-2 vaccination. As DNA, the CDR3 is TGTGCCAGTAGACAGGGGGCAGGGAATGAGCAGTTCTTC. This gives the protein CASRQGAGNEQFF.